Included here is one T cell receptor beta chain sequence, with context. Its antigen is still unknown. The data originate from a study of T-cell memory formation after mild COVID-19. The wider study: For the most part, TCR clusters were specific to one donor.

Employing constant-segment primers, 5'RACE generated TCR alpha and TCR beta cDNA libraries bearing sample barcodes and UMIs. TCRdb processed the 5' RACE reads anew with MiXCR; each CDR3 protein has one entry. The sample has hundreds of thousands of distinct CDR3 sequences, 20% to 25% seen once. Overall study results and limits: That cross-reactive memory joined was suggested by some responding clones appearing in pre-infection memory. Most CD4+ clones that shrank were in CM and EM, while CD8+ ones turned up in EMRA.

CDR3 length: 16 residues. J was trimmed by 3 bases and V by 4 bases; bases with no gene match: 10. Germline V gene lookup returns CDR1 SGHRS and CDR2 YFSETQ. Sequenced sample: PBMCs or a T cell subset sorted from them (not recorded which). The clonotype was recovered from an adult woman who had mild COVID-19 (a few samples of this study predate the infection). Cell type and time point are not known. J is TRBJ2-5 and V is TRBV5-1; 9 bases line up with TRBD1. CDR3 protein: CASSPYRGQGEETQYF. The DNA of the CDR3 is TGCGCCAGCAGCCCATACCGGGGACAGGGCGAAGAGACCCAGTACTTC.